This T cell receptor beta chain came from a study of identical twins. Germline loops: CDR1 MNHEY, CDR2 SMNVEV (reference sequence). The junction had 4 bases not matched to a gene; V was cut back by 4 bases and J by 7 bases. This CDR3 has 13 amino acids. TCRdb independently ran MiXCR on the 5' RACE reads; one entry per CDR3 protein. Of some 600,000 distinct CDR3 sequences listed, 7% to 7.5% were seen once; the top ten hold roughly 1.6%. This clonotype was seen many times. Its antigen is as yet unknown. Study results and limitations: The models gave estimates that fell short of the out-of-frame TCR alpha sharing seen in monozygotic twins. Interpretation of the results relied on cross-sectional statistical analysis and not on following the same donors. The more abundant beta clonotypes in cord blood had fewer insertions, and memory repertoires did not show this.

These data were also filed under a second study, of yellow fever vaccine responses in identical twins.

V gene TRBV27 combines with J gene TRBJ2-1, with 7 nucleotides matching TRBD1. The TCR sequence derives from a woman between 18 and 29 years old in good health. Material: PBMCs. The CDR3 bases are TGTGCCAGCAGTTCGTCCAGGGGGAATGAGCAGTTCTTC. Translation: CASSSSRGNEQFF.